This T cell receptor (beta chain) is from a study of blood T cell repertoires in COVID-19. Looking at the study overall: The analysed material was cDNA or gDNA that came from T cells, B-cell-depleted T cells, or PBMCs.

TCRdb's table, derived via immunoSEQ multiplex PCR, lists solely in-frame clones and lacks some. The profile shows 60,000 to 90,000 clones, roughly 70% of them singletons. The CDR3 has 17 amino acids. Trimming removed 0 bases from V and 4 bases from J; junction bases left unmatched: 5. In germline, CDR1 is SGHTA, CDR2 FQGNSA. The chain carries TRBV7-2 and TRBJ2-1; 11 bases agree with TRBD2. The sequenced material came from peripheral blood. The TCR comes from a human donor with acute or convalescent COVID-19. The donor label of this sample is uncertain. The CDR3 bases are TGTGCCAGCAGCTTAGCGTTAACTAGCGGGGGATACAATGAGCAGTTCTTC. Translated: CASSLALTSGGYNEQFF.